A single sample is the source of the 14 T cell receptor beta chains below, sequenced in a study of blood T cell repertoires in COVID-19. Produced via immunoSEQ multiplex PCR; TCRdb's table is partial and in-frame only. The table has about 280,000 clones, around four fifths seen once. The sample comprised peripheral blood. The receptors here all came from a woman between 45 and 65 years old who had recovered from COVID-19.

CDR3 amino acids: CASRPGTAATRPQHF. The CDR3 DNA sequence: TGTGCCAGCAGACCCGGGACAGCCGCAACCCGGCCCCAGCATTTT. This chain joins TRBV6-5 and TRBJ1-5; TRBD1 aligns across 7 bases. CDR3 size: 15 residues. CDR1 is MNHEY and CDR2 is SVGAGI in the germline V gene. The J segment lost 9 bases and the V segment lost 6 bases, leaving 14 bases of the junction unmatched.

V is TRBV11-1 and J is TRBJ2-7, with 7 bases lining up with TRBD1. Trimming at V came to 5 bases and at J to 6 bases, leaving 13 bases not matched to a gene. Germline V gives CDR1 SGHAT, CDR2 FQDESV (reference sequence). The length of the CDR3 is 15 residues. The CDR3 DNA follows: TGTGCCAGCAGCCTCGACCCGACAGGGATCAGCGAGCAGTACTTC. Translating gives CASSLDPTGISEQYF.

The chain's CDR3 is CASSSPGGGNTGELFF. The CDR3 DNA follows: TGTGCCAGCAGTTCTCCCGGGGGGGGGAACACCGGGGAGCTGTTTTTT. The V and J genes are TRBV28 and TRBJ2-2; 8 positions match TRBD2. V trimming: 4 bases; J trimming: 1 base; junction bases outside the gene matches: 5. Germline V CDR1 and CDR2: MDHEN, SYDVKM. This CDR3 is built from 16 residues. The whole variable domain, remainder taken from reference TRBV28 and TRBJ2-2, is DVKVTQSSRYLVKRTGEKVFLECVQDMDHENMFWYRQDPGLGLRLIYFSYDVKMKEKGDIPEGYSVSREKKERFSLILESASTNQTSMYLCASSSPGGGNTGELFFGEGSRLTVL.

This clone was detected only once. Additional DNA sequences in this sample encode the identical CDR3. The chain is built from TRBV19 and TRBJ2-5, with 9 bases aligning to TRBD1. Germline CDR1 LNHDA, CDR2 SQIVND (reference sequence). V lost 4 bases to trimming and J lost 1 base; unmatched junction nucleotides: 1. There are 14 residues in the CDR3. The CDR3 DNA follows: TGTGCCAGTAGTACGACAGGGGGCCAAGAGACCCAGTACTTC. Protein sequence: CASSTTGGQETQYF. The full variable domain, in which reference TRBV19 and TRBJ2-5 provide the parts outside the CDR3, is DGGITQSPKYLFRKEGQNVTLSCEQNLNHDAMYWYRQDPGQGLRLIYYSQIVNDFQKGDIAEGYSVSREKKESFPLTVTSAQKNPTAFYLCASSTTGGQETQYFGPGTRLLVL.

The rearrangement links TRBV14 to TRBJ2-1; 7 bases align to TRBD2. J lost 4 bases, V lost 1 base, and 4 bases had no gene match. Germline V gives CDR1 SGHDN, CDR2 FVKESK. The CDR3 contains 15 residues. The CDR3 DNA sequence: TGTGCCAGCAGCCAAGGTGGGACTATTTACAATGAGCAGTTCTTC. Its translation: CASSQGGTIYNEQFF.

The chain couples TRBV7-2 to TRBJ1-2, with 8 positions matching TRBD1. V shed 5 bases and J 5 bases; nucleotides not matched to a gene: 7. The length of the CDR3 is 14 residues. Germline V gene lookup returns CDR1 SGHTA and CDR2 FQGNSA. The CDR3, as DNA: TGTGCCAGCAGCCCGGGGACAGGAGCTTATGGCTACACCTTC. It is translated as CASSPGTGAYGYTF.

This chain connects TRBV10-3 to TRBJ2-1; 7 bases agree with TRBD2. Per the germline V gene, CDR1 is ENHRY and CDR2 is SYGVKD. Trimming at V came to 4 bases and at J to 5 bases, leaving 5 bases not matched to a gene. This CDR3 comprises 14 residues. This CDR3 is CAISGRGTDNEQFF. The CDR3 coding sequence is TGTGCCATCAGTGGGCGGGGGACTGACAATGAGCAGTTCTTC.

The chain joins TRBV6-5 to TRBJ2-3, with a tentative D call TRBD2 (6 bases). Germline-derived CDR1 and CDR2 are MNHEY and SVGAGI. This CDR3 has 16 amino acids. Trimming took off 0 bases at V and 4 bases at J, with 14 bases between the two ends. CDR3 DNA: TGTGCCAGCAGTTACTCTCTTGGGGGGATCCCAGATACGCAGTATTTT. Its protein is CASSYSLGGIPDTQYF.

This rearrangement joins TRBV19 to TRBJ2-5; 9 bases match TRBD1. The CDR3 covers 15 residues. The junction had 9 bases not matched to a gene; V was cut back by 5 bases and J by 5 bases. Germline CDR1 is LNHDA and CDR2 is SQIVND (reference sequence). CDR3 region: CASSQPGQGKETQYF. The DNA of the CDR3 is TGTGCCAGTAGTCAACCGGGACAGGGTAAGGAGACCCAGTACTTC.

The chain combines TRBV6-4 with TRBJ2-7; D perhaps matches TRBD2 (6 bases). The CDR3 has 16 amino acids. In germline, CDR1 is MRHNA, CDR2 SNTAGT. Trimming took 8 bases from V and 2 from J, leaving 22 bases between them. CDR3 bases: TGTGCCAGCGGGTATGTTACCAGGGAGGTTACCTACGAGCAGTACTTC. Its translation is CASGYVTREVTYEQYF.

J is TRBJ2-7 and V is TRBV7-2; 9 positions match TRBD1. With 5 bases clipped from V and 3 bases from J, the junction kept 8 bases outside the gene matches. This CDR3 is 15 amino acids long. The germline CDR1 and CDR2 sequences are SGHTA and FQGNSA. The CDR3 protein is CASSPGGTGFYEQYF. The CDR3 DNA reads TGTGCCAGCAGCCCCGGTGGGACAGGGTTCTACGAGCAGTACTTC.

The chain is built from TRBV4-3 and TRBJ2-2; 9 bases are a match to TRBD2. Looked up from germline, CDR1 is LGHNA and CDR2 is YSLEER. CDR3 length: 16 amino acids. The trim removed 4 bases at V and 5 bases at J, leaving 8 bases unmatched. CDR3 in amino acids: CASSPTPLAGTGELFF. CDR3 in DNA: TGCGCCAGCAGCCCTACCCCACTAGCGGGTACCGGGGAGCTGTTTTTT.

The chain links TRBV5-6 to TRBJ1-2, with D uncertain. Germline values: CDR1 SGHDT, CDR2 YYEEEE. V was pared by 2 bases and J by 4 bases, with 15 bases between. The CDR3 contains 15 residues. CDR3 in DNA: TGTGCCAGCAGCTTAACCGGGAGCCTATCCTATGGCTACACCTTC. This encodes CASSLTGSLSYGYTF.

The rearrangement uses TRBV24-1 and TRBJ2-3; D might be TRBD2 (5 bases). The CDR3 length is 16 residues. Trimming cost V 4 bases and J 2 bases, with 15 bases left between them. Germline V gene data show CDR1 as KGHDR and CDR2 as SFDVKD. The chain's CDR3 is CATSDPEGSYTDTQYF. The CDR3 region has the DNA TGTGCCACCAGTGACCCCGAAGGGAGTTACACAGATACGCAGTATTTT.